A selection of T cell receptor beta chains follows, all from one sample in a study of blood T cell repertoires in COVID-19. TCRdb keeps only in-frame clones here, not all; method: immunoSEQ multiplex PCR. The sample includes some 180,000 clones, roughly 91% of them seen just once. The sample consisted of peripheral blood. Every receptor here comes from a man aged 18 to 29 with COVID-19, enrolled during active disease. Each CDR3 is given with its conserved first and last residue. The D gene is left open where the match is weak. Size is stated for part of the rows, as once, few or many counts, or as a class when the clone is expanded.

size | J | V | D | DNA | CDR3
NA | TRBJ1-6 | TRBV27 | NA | TGTGCCAGCAGTTTGGGGGGGGCTCGTAATTCACCCCTCCACTTT | CASSLGGARNSPLHF
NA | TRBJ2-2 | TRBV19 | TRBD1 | TGTGCCAGTAGTACAAGACAGGGGAGTAACACCGGGGAGCTGTTTTTT | CASSTRQGSNTGELFF
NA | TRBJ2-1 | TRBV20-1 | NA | TGCAGTGCTAGTAAGCTGCCGGGATTCTACAATGAGCAGTTCTTC | CSASKLPGFYNEQFF
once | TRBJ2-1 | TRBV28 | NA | TGTGCCAGCAGGACAGCAGCGGGTGAGCAGTTCTTC | CASRTAAGEQFF
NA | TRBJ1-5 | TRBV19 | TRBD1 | TGTGCCAGTAGTAGACAGGGGACAGCGCCCCAGCATTTT | CASSRQGTAPQHF
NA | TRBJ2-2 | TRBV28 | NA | TGTGCCAGCAGTTTTTGGAGGGGCGGCGGGGAGCTGTTTTTT | CASSFWRGGGELFF
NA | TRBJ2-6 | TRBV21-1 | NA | TGTGCCAGCACCCTAGACCGTCCGAGCTCTGGGGCCAACGTCCTGACTTTC | CASTLDRPSSGANVLTF
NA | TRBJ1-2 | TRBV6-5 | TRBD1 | TGTGCCAGCAGGACAACAGGGGGAGGGAACTATGGCTACACCTTC | CASRTTGGGNYGYTF
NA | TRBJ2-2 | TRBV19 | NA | TGTGCCAGTAGTATTGGTAGCAGGGACACCGGGGAGCTGTTTTTT | CASSIGSRDTGELFF
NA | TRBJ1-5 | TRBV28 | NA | TGTGCCAGCAGTTCCGCCGGCGGGGGGCGAGGGTCCAATCAGCCCCAGCATTTT | CASSSAGGGRGSNQPQHF
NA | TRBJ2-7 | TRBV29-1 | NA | TGCAGCGTCGCTTCGGACAGCCCCTCGGAGCAGTACTTC | CSVASDSPSEQYF
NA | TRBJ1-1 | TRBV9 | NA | TGTGCCAGCAGCGTATACACAACAACTGAAGCTTTCTTT | CASSVYTTTEAFF
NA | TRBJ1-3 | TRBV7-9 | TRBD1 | TGTGCCAGCAGCTTAGCCAGGACAGGGCGCTCTGGAAACACCATATATTTT | CASSLARTGRSGNTIYF
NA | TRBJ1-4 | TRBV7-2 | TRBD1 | TGTGCCAGCAGCCTAGGAGACAGGGATCGGGAAAAACTGCTTTTT | CASSLGDRDREKLLF
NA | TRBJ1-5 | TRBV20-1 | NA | TGCAGTGCTCGCGTCCAGGGAAATCTCCATTTT | CSARVQGNLHF
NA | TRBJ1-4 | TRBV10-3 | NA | TGTGCCATCAGTGAGTCGGGGGCTAGAACTAATGAAAAACTGTTTTTT | CAISESGARTNEKLFF
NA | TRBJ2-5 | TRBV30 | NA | TGTGCCTGGAGTAGAGCCGAGACCCAGTACTTC | CAWSRAETQYF
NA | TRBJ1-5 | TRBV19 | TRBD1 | TGTGCCAGTAGTATATTGGGGACAGGGAATCAGCCCCAGCATTTT | CASSILGTGNQPQHF
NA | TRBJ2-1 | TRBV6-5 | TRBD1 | TGTGCCAGCAGCGACAGGGTTGGCGAGCAGTTCTTC | CASSDRVGEQFF
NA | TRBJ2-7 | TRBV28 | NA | TGTGCCAGCAGTTTAGGGGCGGCGAAGATCCACGAGCAGTACTTC | CASSLGAAKIHEQYF
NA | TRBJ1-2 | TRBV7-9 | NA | TGTGCCAGCAGCTTAAGGCGGGGGAGCGATGGCTACACCTTC | CASSLRRGSDGYTF
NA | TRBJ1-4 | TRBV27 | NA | TGTGCCAGCAGTTGGGGACCGGAGGGAAAACTGCTTTTT | CASSWGPEGKLLF
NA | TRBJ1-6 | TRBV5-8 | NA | TGTGCCAGCAGTCTGGGCACCTATAATTCACCCCTCCACTTT | CASSLGTYNSPLHF
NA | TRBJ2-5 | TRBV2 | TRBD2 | TGTGCCAGCAGTGAAATGGGACTAGCCCAATTTCAAGAGACCCAGTACTTC | CASSEMGLAQFQETQYF
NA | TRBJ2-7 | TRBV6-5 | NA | TGTGCCAGCACCGCTGGGGCAGGCCTTCGGGAGCAGTACTTC | CASTAGAGLREQYF
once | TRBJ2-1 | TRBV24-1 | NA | TGTGCCACCAGTGATTTACCGTCCTCGGTCCAGGGAAGCGAGCAGTTCTTC | CATSDLPSSVQGSEQFF
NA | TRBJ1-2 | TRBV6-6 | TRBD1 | TGTGCCAGCAGTCCGACAGGGGCCAACTATGGCTACACCTTC | CASSPTGANYGYTF
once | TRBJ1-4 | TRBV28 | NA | TGTGCCAGCAGTCGGTGGGGTATCGGGGAAAAACTGCTTTTT | CASSRWGIGEKLLF
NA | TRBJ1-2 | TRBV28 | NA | TGTGCCAGCAGTACCGTCAGGTCCCGGAGGGACTATGGCTACACCTTC | CASSTVRSRRDYGYTF
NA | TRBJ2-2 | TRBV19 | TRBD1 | TGTGCCAGTAGTATCGGGCAGGGGGCCCTAGCCGGGGAGCTGTTTTTT | CASSIGQGALAGELFF
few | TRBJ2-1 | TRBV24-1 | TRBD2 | TGTGCCACCAGTGATTTGAGCGGGAGGGCTCGGAATGAGCAGTTCTTC | CATSDLSGRARNEQFF
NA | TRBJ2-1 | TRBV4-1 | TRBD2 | TGCGCCAGCAGCCAAGATCGACTAGCGGGAGCAGGTGAGCAGTTCTTC | CASSQDRLAGAGEQFF
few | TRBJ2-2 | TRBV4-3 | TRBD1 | TGCGCCAGCAGCCAACCCCGGGACAGAAACACCGGGGAGCTGTTTTTT | CASSQPRDRNTGELFF
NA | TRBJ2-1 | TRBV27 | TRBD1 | TGTGCCAGCAGTCGCTCCGGGACAGGGGCCTACAATGAGCAGTTCTTC | CASSRSGTGAYNEQFF